The 6 T cell receptor beta chains reported below all come from one sample, sequenced in a study of T cells in women clearing cervical HPV infection. The repertoire was sequenced with immunoSEQ multiplex PCR; TCRdb's copy has only in-frame clones and lacks some. This repertoire includes 9,000 to 15,000 clones. Sequencing was done on a sample of blood buffy coat. The receptors come from a woman aged 18 to 75 with a cervical HPV16 infection that either progressed to CIN3+ or cleared (not recorded which).

Notes on this clone: The CDR3 goes on 3 residues after the read ends, and that part is filled in from the germline J gene. V is TRBV5-1 and J is TRBJ2-5, with 9 bases aligning to TRBD2. This CDR3 has 13 residues. Germline values: CDR1 SGHRS, CDR2 YFSETQ. Trimming took 4 bases from V and 7 from J; bases not matched to a gene: 5. CDR3 sequence: CASSERGAGTQYF. CDR3 DNA, as far as it was read: TGCGCCAGCAGCGAGCGGGGGGCGGGGACC.

On this clone itself: With the read ending 3 residues before the CDR3 end, the germline J gene is used to fill in that end. The genes are TRBV30 and TRBJ1-1; maybe TRBD1 (5 bases). Germline CDR1 GTSNPN, CDR2 SVGIG (reference sequence). The CDR3 has 14 residues. Trimming removed 4 bases from V and 2 bases from J, with 14 bases in between. The CDR3: CAWTAGQANTEAFF. The CDR3 DNA, read in part, is TGTGCCTGGACCGCGGGGCAGGCAAACACTGAA.

On this clone itself: Coverage ceases 3 residues before the CDR3 finishes, and the germline J gene fills in the end. The rearrangement joins TRBV28 to TRBJ1-1, with 9 nucleotides matching TRBD1. The CDR3 totals 13 residues. CDR1 is MDHEN and CDR2 is SYDVKM in the germline V gene. The CDR3 sequence: CASSTDRGHQAFF. The covered CDR3 bases are TGTGCCAGCAGCACGGACAGGGGACACCAA. Looking up the rest from reference TRBV28 and TRBJ1-1 gives the full variable domain: DVKVTQSSRYLVKRTGEKVFLECVQDMDHENMFWYRQDPGLGLRLIYFSYDVKMKEKGDIPEGYSVSREKKERFSLILESASTNQTSMYLCASSTDRGHQAFFGQGTRLTVV.

Comment on this clone: Read data end 3 residues before the CDR3 end; the end is taken from the germline J gene. The chain has TRBV20-1 and TRBJ2-5; the D gene is possibly TRBD2 (5 bases). CDR1 is DFQATT, CDR2 SNEGSKA, per germline (reference sequence). The CDR3 is 11 residues long. V was cut by 5 bases and J by 6 bases, with 10 bases left in between. CDR3 residues: CSAGSGKTQYF. CDR3 DNA, as far as it was read: TGCAGTGCTGGCTCGGGGAAGACC.

A note on this clone: The DNA ends 3 residues before the CDR3 does, and the rest of the CDR3 is filled in from the germline J gene. The chain carries TRBV4-1 and TRBJ1-5, with D possibly matching TRBD1 (5 bases). The length of the CDR3 is 15 residues. V was pared by 0 bases and J by 3 bases, with 9 bases between. Germline loops: CDR1 MGHRA, CDR2 YSYEKL. The part of the CDR3 DNA that was read is TGCGCCAGCAGCCAAGATCTGACAGTCAATCAGCCC. Residues: CASSQDLTVNQP. The full CDR3 sequence reads CASSQDLTVNQPQHF.

A remark on this clone: The read falls 3 residues short of the CDR3 end, and the missing part is taken from the germline J gene. The rearrangement links TRBV30 to TRBJ1-1; D possibly corresponds to TRBD1 (5 bases). The CDR3 loop spans 13 amino acids. Germline V gene lookup returns CDR1 GTSNPN and CDR2 SVGIG (reference sequence). CDR3: CAWSAPGDRTAFF. The covered CDR3 bases are TGTGCCTGGAGTGCCCCGGGGGATCGAACA.